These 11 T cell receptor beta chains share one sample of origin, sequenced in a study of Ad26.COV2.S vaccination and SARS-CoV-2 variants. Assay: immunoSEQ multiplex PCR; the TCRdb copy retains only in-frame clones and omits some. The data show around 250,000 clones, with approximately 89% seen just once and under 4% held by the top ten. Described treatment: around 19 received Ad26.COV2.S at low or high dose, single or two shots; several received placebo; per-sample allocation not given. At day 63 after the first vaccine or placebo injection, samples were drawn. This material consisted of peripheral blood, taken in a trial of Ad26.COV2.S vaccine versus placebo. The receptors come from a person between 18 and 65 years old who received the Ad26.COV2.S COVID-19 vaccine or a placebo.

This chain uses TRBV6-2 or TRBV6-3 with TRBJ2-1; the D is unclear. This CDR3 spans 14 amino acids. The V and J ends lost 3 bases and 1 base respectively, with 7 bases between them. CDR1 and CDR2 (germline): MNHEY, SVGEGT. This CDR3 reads CASSYSSSYNEQFF. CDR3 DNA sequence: TGTGCCAGCAGTTATTCCAGTTCCTACAATGAGCAGTTCTTC.

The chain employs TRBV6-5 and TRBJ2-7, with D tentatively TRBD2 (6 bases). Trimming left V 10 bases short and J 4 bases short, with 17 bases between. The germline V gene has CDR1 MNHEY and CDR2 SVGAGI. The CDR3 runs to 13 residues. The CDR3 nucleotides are TGTGCCACCGTAGGAGGGAGGATGTACGAGCAGTACTTC. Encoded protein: CATVGGRMYEQYF.

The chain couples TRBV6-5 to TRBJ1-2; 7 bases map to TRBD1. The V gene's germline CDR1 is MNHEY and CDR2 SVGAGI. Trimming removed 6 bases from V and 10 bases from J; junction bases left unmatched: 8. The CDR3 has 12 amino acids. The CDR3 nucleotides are TGTGCCAGCAGCTCGGACAGGCGCCTCTACACCTTC. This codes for CASSSDRRLYTF.

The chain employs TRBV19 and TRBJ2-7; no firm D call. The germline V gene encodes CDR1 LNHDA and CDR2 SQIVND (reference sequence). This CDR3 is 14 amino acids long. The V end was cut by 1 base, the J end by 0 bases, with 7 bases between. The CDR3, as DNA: TGTGCCAGTAGTATAGGGACGGACTCCTACGAGCAGTACTTC. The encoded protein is CASSIGTDSYEQYF.

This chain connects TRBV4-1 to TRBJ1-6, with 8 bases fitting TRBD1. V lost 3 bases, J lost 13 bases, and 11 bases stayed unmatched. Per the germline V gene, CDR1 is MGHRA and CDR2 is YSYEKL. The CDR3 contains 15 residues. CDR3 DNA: TGCGCCAGCAGCCAGAGACAGGGGACCCTAACCCCCCTCCACTTT. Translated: CASSQRQGTLTPLHF.

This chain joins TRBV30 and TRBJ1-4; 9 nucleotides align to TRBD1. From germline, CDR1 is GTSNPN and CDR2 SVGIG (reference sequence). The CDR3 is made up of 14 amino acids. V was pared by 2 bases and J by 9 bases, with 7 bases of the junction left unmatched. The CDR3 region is CAWSLQGATQKLFF. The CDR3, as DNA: TGTGCCTGGAGTCTACAGGGGGCCACTCAAAAACTGTTTTTT.

The CDR3 bases are TGCAGTGCTAGTTATCTTGGGGCGAACACTGAAGCTTTCTTT. Protein sequence: CSASYLGANTEAFF. The genes are TRBV20-1 and TRBJ1-1; the D gene is possibly TRBD1 (5 bases). The CDR3 extends over 14 amino acids. The germline CDR1 and CDR2 sequences are DFQATT and SNEGSKA (reference sequence). V shed 3 bases and J shed 1 base, with 12 bases lying between them.

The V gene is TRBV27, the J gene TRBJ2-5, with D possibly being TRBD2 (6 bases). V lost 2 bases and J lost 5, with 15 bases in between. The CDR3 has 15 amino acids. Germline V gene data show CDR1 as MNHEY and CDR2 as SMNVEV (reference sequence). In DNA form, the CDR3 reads TGTGCCAGCAGTTTAGGGACGGGAGTTCGGGAGACCCAGTACTTC. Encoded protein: CASSLGTGVRETQYF.

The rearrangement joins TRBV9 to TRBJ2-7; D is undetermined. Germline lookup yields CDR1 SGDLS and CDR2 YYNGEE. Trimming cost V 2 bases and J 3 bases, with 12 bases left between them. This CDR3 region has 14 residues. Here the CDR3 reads CASSVSEQDYEQYF. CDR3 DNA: TGTGCCAGCAGCGTCTCTGAACAAGACTACGAGCAGTACTTC.

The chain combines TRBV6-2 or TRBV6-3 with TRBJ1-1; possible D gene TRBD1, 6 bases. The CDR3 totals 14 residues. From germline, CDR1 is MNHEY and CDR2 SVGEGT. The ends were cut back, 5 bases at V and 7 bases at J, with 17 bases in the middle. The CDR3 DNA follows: TGTGCCAGCAGTCATCGAACAGGGCTGAGTGAAGCTTTCTTT. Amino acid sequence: CASSHRTGLSEAFF.

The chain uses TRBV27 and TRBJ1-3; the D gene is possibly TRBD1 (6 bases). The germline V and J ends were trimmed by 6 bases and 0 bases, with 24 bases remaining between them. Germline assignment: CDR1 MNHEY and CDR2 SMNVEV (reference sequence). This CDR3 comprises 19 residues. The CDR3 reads CASSPISSTGTHSGNTIYF. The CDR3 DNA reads TGTGCCAGCAGCCCTATTTCGTCGACAGGAACCCACTCTGGAAACACCATATATTTT.